This T cell receptor beta chain was sequenced for a study of T cell responses to AZD1222 COVID-19 vaccine (dated by TCRdb to about 2021). Looking at the study overall: TCR sequencing covered more than 230 trial participants: approximately 200 given two doses of AZD1222 and about 26 given two doses of MenACWY control vaccine. Enrollment into the trials was organized by age into subgroups of 18-55, 56-69 and 70-plus years, and those subgroups contained roughly 140, 27 and 60 TCR-sequenced participants, respectively.

The V end gives up 1 base and the J end 1 base, leaving 6 bases in the junction not matched to a gene. Including cysteine and phenylalanine, the CDR3 has 18 amino acids. The DNA shown is the 54-base CDR3, in frame from base 1. The germline V gene encodes CDR1 LNHNV and CDR2 YYDKDF (reference sequence). Beyond this particular receptor, the publication reports: After two AZD1222 doses, both the breadth and the depth of spike-specific TCRs were significantly higher than at day 0 and than in MenACWY recipients. Reportedly, almost half of the unique spike-specific TCRs recognized epitopes lying outside the regions that are mutated in the B.1.351 and B.1.1.7 variants. Because no day 14 peak-response samples were available, the repertoires could be characterized only after the peak T cell response. Conclusions about previously exposed vaccinees are limited because only six or seven AZD1222 recipients were SARS-CoV-2 seropositive at baseline. Most participants were white British and females outnumbered males, and the authors suggested that clonal diversity may have been underestimated. The vaccine-associated CD4 TCRs covered the entire spike protein, and the dominant responses fell in regions 160-218 and 743-854. The 56-69-year group was small, and its depth increase did not reach significance, likely because of low power.

This sample's time point label indicates: baseline before first vaccination. The sample's treatment or condition, from its label and the paper: meningococcal conjugate vaccine given as trial control. Samples from vaccinated people were obtained from the UK trials COV001 and COV002, which included a single-blind randomized controlled phase 2/3 trial of AZD1222 (ChAdOx1 nCoV-19) in healthy adults. Trial participant PBMC samples were collected at day 0 and day 28 after the second dose for TCRbeta chain sequencing. The CDR3 regions of human TCRbeta chains were analyzed by immunosequencing. In the authors' own workflow: TCRs in the repertoires were compared against a reference library of SARS-CoV-2-specific TCRs that had been generated with the MIRA antigen-specificity platform. Breadth was defined as the fraction of unique TCRs that were SARS-CoV-2-associated. Depth was defined as the fraction of total T cells that were SARS-CoV-2-associated. Using the MIRA data, every spike-specific TCR was mapped to the spike region that the TCR reacted to and assigned to either a CD4 or a CD8 class. Log10-transformed breadth and depth values were compared by one-way ANOVA with Sidak's multiple comparisons tests. TCRdb obtained this table from immuneACCESS and retained in-frame rearrangements with V and J assigned. These tables miss some clones; where compared with another copy, unresolved V genes account for less than half of the shortfall, and the remainder is unexplained. Clone size and the V and J calls come from that table; the DNA yielded D and trimming. In this sample the table shows tens of thousands of clones, more than 75% of which occur a single time. The ten most abundant clones make up roughly 5.5% of the sample.

Details on this clone: The target of this receptor is not known. Nothing much larger sits one base from this clone, and base qualities are not available.

The V and J segments used are TRBV15 and TRBJ2-6; the junction holds 8 bases that match TRBD1. The clonotype comes from an adult in good health. The source material was peripheral blood, sampled on day 0 of MenACWY control vaccination. The sequence in DNA is TGTGCCACCAGCAGAGCCCAGACAGGGGTTTCTGGGGCCAACGTCCTGACTTTC. It codes for CATSRAQTGVSGANVLTF.